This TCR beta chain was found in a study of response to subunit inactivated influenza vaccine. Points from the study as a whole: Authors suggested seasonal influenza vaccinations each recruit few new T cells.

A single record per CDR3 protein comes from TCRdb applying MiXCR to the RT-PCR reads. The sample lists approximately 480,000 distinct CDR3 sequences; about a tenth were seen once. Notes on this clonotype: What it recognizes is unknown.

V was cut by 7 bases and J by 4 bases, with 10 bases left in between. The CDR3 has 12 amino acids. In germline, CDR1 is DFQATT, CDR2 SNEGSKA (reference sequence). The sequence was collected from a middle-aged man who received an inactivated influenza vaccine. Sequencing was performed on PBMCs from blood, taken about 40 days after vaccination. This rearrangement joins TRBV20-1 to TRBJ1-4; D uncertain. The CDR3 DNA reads TGCAGTGTTTTCGCGGTTAATGAAAAACTGTTTTTT. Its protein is CSVFAVNEKLFF.